This entry describes one TCR beta chain. The data stem from a study of cytomegalovirus exposure and HLA in healthy donors. In the PCR, 60 Vbeta and 13 Jbeta primers were used. This table comes from immunoSEQ multiplex PCR, and its TCRdb copy is limited to in-frame clones, with some not included. Of around 170,000 clones in the sample, 82% are singletons; the top ten hold approximately 0.74%. This CDR3 contains 15 residues. Unmatched junction bases numbered 9, after V lost 5 bases and J lost 6 bases. Germline V CDR1 and CDR2: MNHEY, SMNVEV (reference sequence). The origin of this receptor is a woman aged 18-29 years in good health and CMV-seronegative. The chain combines TRBV27 with TRBJ1-5, with 8 bases lining up with TRBD1. The sample taken for sequencing was PBMCs. Here the CDR3 reads CASSPGQGITQPQHF. In nucleotides, the CDR3 is TGTGCCAGCAGTCCCGGACAGGGAATTACTCAGCCCCAGCATTTT.